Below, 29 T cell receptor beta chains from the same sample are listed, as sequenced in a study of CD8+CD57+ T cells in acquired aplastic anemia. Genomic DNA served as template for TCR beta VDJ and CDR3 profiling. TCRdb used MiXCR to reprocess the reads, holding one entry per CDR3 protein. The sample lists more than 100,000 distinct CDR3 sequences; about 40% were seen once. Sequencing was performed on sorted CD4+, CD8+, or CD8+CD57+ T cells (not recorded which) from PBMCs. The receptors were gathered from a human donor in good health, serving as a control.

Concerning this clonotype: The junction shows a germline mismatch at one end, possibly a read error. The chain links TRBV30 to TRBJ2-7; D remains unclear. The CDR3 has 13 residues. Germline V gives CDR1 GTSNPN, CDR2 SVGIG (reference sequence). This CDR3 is CAWTVPPVGEQHF. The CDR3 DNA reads TGTGCCTGGACCGTCCCCCCGGTGGGTGAGCAGCACTTC.

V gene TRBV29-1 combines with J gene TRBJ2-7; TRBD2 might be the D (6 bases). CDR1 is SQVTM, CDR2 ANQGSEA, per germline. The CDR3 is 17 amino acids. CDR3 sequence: CSAADLGTGGGIYEQYF. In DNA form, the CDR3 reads TGCAGTGCCGCTGATTTGGGCACTGGCGGCGGGATCTACGAGCAGTACTTC.

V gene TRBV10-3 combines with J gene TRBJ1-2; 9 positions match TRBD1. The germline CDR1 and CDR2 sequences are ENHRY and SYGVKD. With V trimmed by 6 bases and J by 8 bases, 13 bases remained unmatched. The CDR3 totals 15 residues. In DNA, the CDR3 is TGTGCCATCAGGGAACCCACCGGGACAGGGAGCGGCTACACCTTC. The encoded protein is CAIREPTGTGSGYTF.

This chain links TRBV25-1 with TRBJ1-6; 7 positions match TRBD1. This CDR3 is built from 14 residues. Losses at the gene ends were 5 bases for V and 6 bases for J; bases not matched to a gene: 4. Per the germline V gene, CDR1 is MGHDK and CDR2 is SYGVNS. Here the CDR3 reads CASSPTGPNSPLHF. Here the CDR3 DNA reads TGTGCCAGCAGTCCGACAGGGCCTAATTCACCCCTCCACTTT.

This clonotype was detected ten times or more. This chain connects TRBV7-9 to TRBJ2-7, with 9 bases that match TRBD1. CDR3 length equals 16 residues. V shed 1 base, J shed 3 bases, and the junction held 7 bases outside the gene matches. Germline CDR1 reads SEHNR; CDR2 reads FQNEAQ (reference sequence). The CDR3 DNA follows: TGTGCCAGCAGCTTAGTCGTGACAGGGGGGAGCTACGAGCAGTACTTC. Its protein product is CASSLVVTGGSYEQYF.

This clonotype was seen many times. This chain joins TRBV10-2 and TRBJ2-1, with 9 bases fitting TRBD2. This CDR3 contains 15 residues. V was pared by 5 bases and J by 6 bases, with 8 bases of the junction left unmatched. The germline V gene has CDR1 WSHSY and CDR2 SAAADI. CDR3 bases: TGCGCCAGCAGTTCCGGGACTAGCAAGACCAATGAGCAGTTCTTC. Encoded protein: CASSSGTSKTNEQFF.

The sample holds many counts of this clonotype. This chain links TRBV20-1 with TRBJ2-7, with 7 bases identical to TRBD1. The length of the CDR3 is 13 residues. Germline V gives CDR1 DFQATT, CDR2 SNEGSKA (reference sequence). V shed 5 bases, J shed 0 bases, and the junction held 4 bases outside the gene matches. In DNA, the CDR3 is TGCAGTGCTCCCGGGACAGCCTCCTACGAGCAGTACTTC. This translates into CSAPGTASYEQYF.

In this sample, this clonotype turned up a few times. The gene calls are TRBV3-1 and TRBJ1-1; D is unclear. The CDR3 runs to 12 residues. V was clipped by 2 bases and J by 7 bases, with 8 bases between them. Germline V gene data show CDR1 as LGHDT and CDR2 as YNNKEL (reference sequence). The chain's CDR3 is CASSQYMGEAFF. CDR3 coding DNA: TGTGCCAGCAGCCAATATATGGGTGAAGCTTTCTTT. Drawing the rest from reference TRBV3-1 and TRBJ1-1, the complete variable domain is DTAVSQTPKYLVTQMGNDKSIKCEQNLGHDTMYWYKQDSKKFLKIMFSYNNKELIINETVPNRFSPKSPDKAHLNLHINSLELGDSAVYFCASSQYMGEAFFGQGTRLTVV.

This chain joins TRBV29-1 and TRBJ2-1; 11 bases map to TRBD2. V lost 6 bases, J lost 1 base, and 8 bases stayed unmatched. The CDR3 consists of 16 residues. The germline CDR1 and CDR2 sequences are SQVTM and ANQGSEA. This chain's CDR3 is CSVAGTSGSSYNEQFF. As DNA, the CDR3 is TGCAGCGTCGCCGGGACTAGCGGAAGTTCCTACAATGAGCAGTTCTTC.

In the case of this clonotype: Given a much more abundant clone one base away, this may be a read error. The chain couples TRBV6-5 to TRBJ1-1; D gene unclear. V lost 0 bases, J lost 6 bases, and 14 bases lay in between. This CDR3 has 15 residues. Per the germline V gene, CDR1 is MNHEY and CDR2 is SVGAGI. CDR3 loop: CASSYSRWEGAEAFF. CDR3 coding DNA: TGTGCCAGCAGTTACTCGAGGTGGGAAGGCGCTGAAGCTTTCTTT.

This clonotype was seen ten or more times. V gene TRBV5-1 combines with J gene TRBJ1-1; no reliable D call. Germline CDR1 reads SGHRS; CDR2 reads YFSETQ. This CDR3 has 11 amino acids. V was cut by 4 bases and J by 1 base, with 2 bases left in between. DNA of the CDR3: TGCGCCAGCAGCCAGAACACTGAAGCTTTCTTT. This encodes CASSQNTEAFF.

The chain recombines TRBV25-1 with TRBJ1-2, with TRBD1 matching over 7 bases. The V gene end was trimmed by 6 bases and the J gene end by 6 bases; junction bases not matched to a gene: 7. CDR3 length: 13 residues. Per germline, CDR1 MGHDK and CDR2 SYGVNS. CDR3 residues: CASSVTGSHGYTF. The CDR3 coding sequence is TGTGCCAGCAGCGTGACAGGGTCGCATGGCTACACCTTC.

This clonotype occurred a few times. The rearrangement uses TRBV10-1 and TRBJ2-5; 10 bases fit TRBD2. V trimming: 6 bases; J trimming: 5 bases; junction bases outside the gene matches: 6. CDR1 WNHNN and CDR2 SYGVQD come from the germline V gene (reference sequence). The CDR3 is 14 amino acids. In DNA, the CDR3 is TGCGCCAGCAGGGAGCGGGGGGGTCGGGAGACCCAGTACTTC. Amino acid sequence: CASRERGGRETQYF.

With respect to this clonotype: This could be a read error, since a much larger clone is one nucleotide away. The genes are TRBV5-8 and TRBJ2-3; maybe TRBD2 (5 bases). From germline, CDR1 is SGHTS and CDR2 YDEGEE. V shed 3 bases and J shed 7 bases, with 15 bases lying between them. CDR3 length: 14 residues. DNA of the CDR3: TGTGCCAGCAGCTCGGATGCTAGCCCCAATACGCAGTATTTT. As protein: CASSSDASPNTQYF.

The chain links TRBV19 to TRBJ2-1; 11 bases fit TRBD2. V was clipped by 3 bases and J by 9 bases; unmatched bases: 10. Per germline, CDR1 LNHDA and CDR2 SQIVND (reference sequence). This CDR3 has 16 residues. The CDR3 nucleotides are TGTGCCAGTAGTATTTTGAGACTAGCGGGGTCTCTTGAGCAGTTCTTC. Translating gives CASSILRLAGSLEQFF. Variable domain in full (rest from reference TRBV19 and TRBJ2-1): DGGITQSPKYLFRKEGQNVTLSCEQNLNHDAMYWYRQDPGQGLRLIYYSQIVNDFQKGDIAEGYSVSREKKESFPLTVTSAQKNPTAFYLCASSILRLAGSLEQFFGPGTRLTVL.

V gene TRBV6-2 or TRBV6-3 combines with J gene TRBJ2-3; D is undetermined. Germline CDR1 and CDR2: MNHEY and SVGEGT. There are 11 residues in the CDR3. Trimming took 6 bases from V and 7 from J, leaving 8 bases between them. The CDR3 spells CASSSLHTQYF. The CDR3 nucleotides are TGTGCCAGCAGCTCCCTCCATACGCAGTATTTT.

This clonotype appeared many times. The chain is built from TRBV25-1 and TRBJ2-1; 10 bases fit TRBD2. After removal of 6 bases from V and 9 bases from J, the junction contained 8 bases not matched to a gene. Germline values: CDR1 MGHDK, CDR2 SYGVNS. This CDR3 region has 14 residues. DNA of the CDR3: TGTGCCAGCAGGGGGAGCGGGAGGGCCCTTGAGCAGTTCTTC. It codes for CASRGSGRALEQFF. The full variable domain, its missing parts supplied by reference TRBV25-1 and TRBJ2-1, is EADIYQTPRYLVIGTGKKITLECSQTMGHDKMYWYQQDPGMELHLIHYSYGVNSTEKGDLSSESTVSRIRTEHFPLTLESARPSHTSQYLCASRGSGRALEQFFGPGTRLTVL.

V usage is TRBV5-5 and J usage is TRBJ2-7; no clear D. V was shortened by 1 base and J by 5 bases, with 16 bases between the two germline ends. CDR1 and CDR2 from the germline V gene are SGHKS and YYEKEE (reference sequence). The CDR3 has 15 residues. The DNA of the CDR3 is TGTGCCAGCAGCTTGAGTACACAGAGCCTCGACGAGCAGTACTTC. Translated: CASSLSTQSLDEQYF. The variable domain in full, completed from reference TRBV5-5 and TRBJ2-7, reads DAGVTQSPTHLIKTRGQQVTLRCSPISGHKSVSWYQQVLGQGPQFIFQYYEKEERGRGNFPDRFSARQFPNYSSELNVNALLLGDSALYLCASSLSTQSLDEQYFGPGTRLTVT.

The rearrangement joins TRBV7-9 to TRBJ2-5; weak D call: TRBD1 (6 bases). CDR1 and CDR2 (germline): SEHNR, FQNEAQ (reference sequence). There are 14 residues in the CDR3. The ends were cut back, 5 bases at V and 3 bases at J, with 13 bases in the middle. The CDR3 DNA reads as TGTGCCAGCAGCCACAAAACAGGGAAAGAGACCCAGTACTTC. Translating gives CASSHKTGKETQYF.

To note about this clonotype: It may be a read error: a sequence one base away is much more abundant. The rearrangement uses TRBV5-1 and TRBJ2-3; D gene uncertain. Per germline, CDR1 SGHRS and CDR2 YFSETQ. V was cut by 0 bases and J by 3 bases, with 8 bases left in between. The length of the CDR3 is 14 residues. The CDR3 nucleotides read TGCGCCAGCAGCTTGGCCAGCAGGACAGATACGCAGTATTTT. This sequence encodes CASSLASRTDTQYF. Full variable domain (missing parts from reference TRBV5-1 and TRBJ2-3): KAGVTQTPRYLIKTRGQQVTLSCSPISGHRSVSWYQQTPGQGLQFLFEYFSETQRNKGNFPGRFSGRQFSNSRSEMNVSTLELGDSALYLCASSLASRTDTQYFGPGTRLTVL.

The CDR3 loop is CATSELVWGSDTQYF. The CDR3 nucleotides are TGTGCCACCAGCGAGCTAGTTTGGGGATCGGATACGCAGTATTTT. This chain connects TRBV15 to TRBJ2-3; no clear D gene. Germline CDR1 LNHNV, CDR2 YYDKDF (reference sequence). This CDR3 region has 15 residues. Trimming removed 5 bases from V and 6 bases from J, with 18 bases in between.

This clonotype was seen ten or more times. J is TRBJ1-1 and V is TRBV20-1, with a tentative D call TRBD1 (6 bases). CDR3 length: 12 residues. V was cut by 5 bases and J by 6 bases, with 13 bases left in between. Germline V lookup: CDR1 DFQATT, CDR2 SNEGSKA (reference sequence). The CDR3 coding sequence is TGCAGTGCTCTTCCGGGGGCCGCTGAAGCTTTCTTT. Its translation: CSALPGAAEAFF.

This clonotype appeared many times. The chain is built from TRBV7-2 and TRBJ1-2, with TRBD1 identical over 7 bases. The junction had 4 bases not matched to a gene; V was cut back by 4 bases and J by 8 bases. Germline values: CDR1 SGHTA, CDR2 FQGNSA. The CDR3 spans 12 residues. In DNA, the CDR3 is TGTGCCAGCAGCTCCGACAGGGAAGGCTACACCTTC. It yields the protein CASSSDREGYTF.

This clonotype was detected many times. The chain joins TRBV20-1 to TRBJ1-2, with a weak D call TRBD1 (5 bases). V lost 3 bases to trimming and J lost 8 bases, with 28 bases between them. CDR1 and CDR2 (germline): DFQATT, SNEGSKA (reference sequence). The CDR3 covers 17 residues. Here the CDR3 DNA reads TGCAGTGCTAGTACGTTGGGGGGAGTCACTTCGGCTAGGGGCTACACCTTC. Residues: CSASTLGGVTSARGYTF.

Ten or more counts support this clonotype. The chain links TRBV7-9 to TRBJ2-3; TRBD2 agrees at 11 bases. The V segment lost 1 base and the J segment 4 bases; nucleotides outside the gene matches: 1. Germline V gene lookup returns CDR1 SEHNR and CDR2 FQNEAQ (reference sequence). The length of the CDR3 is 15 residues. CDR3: CASSLVAGGSDTQYF. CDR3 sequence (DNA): TGTGCCAGCAGCTTAGTAGCGGGAGGGTCAGATACGCAGTATTTT.

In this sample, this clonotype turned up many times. For the CDR3, the DNA is TGTGCCACCCGGGACAGGGACAATCAGCCCCAGCATTTT. Translation gives CATRDRDNQPQHF. The chain joins TRBV24-1 to TRBJ1-5, with 9 bases fitting TRBD1. Germline assignment: CDR1 KGHDR and CDR2 SFDVKD. V shed 9 bases, J shed 3 bases, and the junction held 2 bases outside the gene matches. The CDR3 covers 13 residues.

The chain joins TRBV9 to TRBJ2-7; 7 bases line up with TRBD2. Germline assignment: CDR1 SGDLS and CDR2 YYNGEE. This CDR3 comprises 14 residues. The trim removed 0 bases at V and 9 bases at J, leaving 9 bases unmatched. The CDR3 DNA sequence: TGTGCCAGCAGCGTAGGGCCGGGGGTAGCGGGGCAGTACTTC. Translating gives CASSVGPGVAGQYF.

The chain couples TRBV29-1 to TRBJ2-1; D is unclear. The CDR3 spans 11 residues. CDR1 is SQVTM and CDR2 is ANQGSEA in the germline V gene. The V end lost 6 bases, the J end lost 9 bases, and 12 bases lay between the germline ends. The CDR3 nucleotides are TGCAGCGTAGTTCTAGTAGGTGAGCAGTTCTTC. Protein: CSVVLVGEQFF.

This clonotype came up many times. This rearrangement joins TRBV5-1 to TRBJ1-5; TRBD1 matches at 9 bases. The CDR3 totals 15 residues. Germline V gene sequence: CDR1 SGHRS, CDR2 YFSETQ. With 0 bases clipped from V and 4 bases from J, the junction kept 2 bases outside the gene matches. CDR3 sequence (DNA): TGCGCCAGCAGCTTGGGGGACAGGGAAAATCAGCCCCAGCATTTT. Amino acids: CASSLGDRENQPQHF.